The 2 T cell receptor beta chains below all came from one sample that was sequenced in a study of blood T cell repertoires in COVID-19. TCRdb's table, derived via immunoSEQ multiplex PCR, lists solely in-frame clones and lacks some. The sample includes 45,000 to 60,000 clones, approximately 90% of them seen just once. The sample consisted of peripheral blood. The receptors derive from a man in his fifties with acute or convalescent COVID-19.

This clone was seen only once. The chain employs TRBV10-2 and TRBJ2-1, with 8 bases lining up with TRBD2. CDR1 and CDR2 (germline): WSHSY, SAAADI. Trimming took 5 bases from V and 1 from J; bases not matched to a gene: 4. The CDR3 totals 15 residues. The CDR3 here is CASSLERGSYNEQFF. The CDR3 region has the DNA TGCGCCAGCAGTCTCGAGCGGGGGTCCTACAATGAGCAGTTCTTC.

The chain is built from TRBV6-5 and TRBJ1-4, with D perhaps TRBD1 (5 bases). CDR1 MNHEY and CDR2 SVGAGI come from the germline V gene. The V end was cut by 6 bases, the J end by 10 bases, with 21 bases between. The CDR3 totals 15 residues. The CDR3 DNA reads TGTGCCAGCAGGGGGCGTGGGCCGGATCTGGGAAAACTGTTTTTT. This sequence encodes CASRGRGPDLGKLFF.